One sample yielded the 29 T cell receptor beta chains listed below, sequenced in a study of neurological immune-mediated disorders. A single record per CDR3 protein comes from TCRdb applying MiXCR to the 5' RACE reads. Seen here are roughly 70,000 distinct CDR3 sequences, around 5% observed once, and the top ten hold 2.8%. The source material was PBMCs. The origin of the receptors is a woman younger than 45 with multiple sclerosis.

This clonotype appeared many times. The chain recombines TRBV14 with TRBJ1-4; no clear D. The germline V gene encodes CDR1 SGHDN and CDR2 FVKESK. V dropped 3 bases and J dropped 4 bases, with 6 bases sitting between them. The CDR3 has 13 amino acids. The CDR3: CASSHQFNEKLFF. CDR3 nucleotide sequence: TGTGCCAGCAGCCACCAATTTAATGAAAAACTGTTTTTT.

This clonotype was counted a few times. This chain links TRBV27 with TRBJ1-4; no definite D call. The CDR3 loop spans 17 amino acids. V was shortened by 6 bases and J by 0 bases, with 17 bases between the two germline ends. From germline, CDR1 is MNHEY and CDR2 SMNVEV (reference sequence). This CDR3 is CASSPGWIEATNEKLFF. The CDR3, as DNA: TGTGCCAGCAGCCCGGGATGGATAGAGGCAACTAATGAAAAACTGTTTTTT.

This clonotype was counted at least ten times. The chain has TRBV9 and TRBJ1-2, with 7 bases aligning to TRBD1. The CDR3 has 15 residues. J lost 5 bases, V lost 3 bases, and 10 bases had no gene match. CDR1 and CDR2 from the germline V gene are SGDLS and YYNGEE. CDR3 DNA sequence: TGTGCCAGCAGCGGACAGGGTAACCCCTTTTATGGCTACACCTTC. It yields the protein CASSGQGNPFYGYTF.

This clonotype has ten or more counts. V usage is TRBV27 and J usage is TRBJ2-1; 7 nucleotides line up with TRBD2. After removal of 5 bases from V and 0 bases from J, the junction contained 10 bases not matched to a gene. The CDR3 totals 17 residues. CDR1 is MNHEY and CDR2 is SMNVEV in the germline V gene (reference sequence). CDR3 nucleotide sequence: TGTGCCAGCAGTCCCTTTCTAGCGGCGAGCTCCTACAATGAGCAGTTCTTC. Translating it yields CASSPFLAASSYNEQFF.

This clonotype has at least ten counts. The chain couples TRBV5-1 to TRBJ2-3; no firm D call. Germline values: CDR1 SGHRS, CDR2 YFSETQ. The CDR3 consists of 13 residues. The V and J ends lost 3 bases and 2 bases respectively, with 7 bases between them. This chain's CDR3 is CASSSTPTDTQYF. In DNA form, the CDR3 reads TGCGCCAGCAGCTCGACCCCCACAGATACGCAGTATTTT.

At least ten counts were recorded for this clonotype. CDR3 protein: CASSAVASQETQYF. CDR3 DNA: TGTGCCAGCAGTGCCGTGGCGAGCCAAGAGACCCAGTACTTC. This chain joins TRBV27 and TRBJ2-5, with unresolved D. In germline, CDR1 is MNHEY, CDR2 SMNVEV (reference sequence). Between the trimmed V and J ends, which lost 5 bases and 1 base, there was a span of 11 bases. CDR3 length: 14 amino acids.

CDR3 in amino acids: CASSPGQRNQPQHF. In nucleotides, the CDR3 is TGTGCCAGCAGTCCGGGACAGCGAAATCAGCCCCAGCATTTT. The chain is built from TRBV12-3 or TRBV12-4 and TRBJ1-5; TRBD1 matches at 7 bases. CDR3 length: 14 residues. V was pared by 5 bases and J by 4 bases, with 5 bases of the junction left unmatched.

This clonotype was counted only a few times. V is TRBV7-2 and J is TRBJ2-1; D gene ambiguous. V gave up 5 bases and J gave up 4 bases, with 3 bases separating them. Looked up from germline, CDR1 is SGHTA and CDR2 is FQGNSA. This CDR3 has 11 residues. CDR3 protein: CASSNYNEQFF. DNA of the CDR3: TGTGCCAGCAGCAATTACAATGAGCAGTTCTTC.

Points on this clonotype: One end of the junction is discordant with germline, which a read error may explain. V usage is TRBV6-5 and J usage is TRBJ1-6; D remains unclear. This CDR3 comprises 13 residues. Per germline, CDR1 MNHEY and CDR2 SVGAGI. CDR3 sequence: CASSYGFNSPLNF. In nucleotides, the CDR3 is TGTGCCAGCAGTTACGGATTTAATTCACCCCTCAACTTT.

This clonotype was detected many times. This chain joins TRBV5-1 and TRBJ1-1; possible D gene TRBD1, 6 bases. The CDR3 is 14 amino acids. CDR1 is SGHRS, CDR2 YFSETQ, per germline. V gave up 5 bases and J gave up 2 bases, with 13 bases separating them. CDR3 coding DNA: TGCGCCAGCAGGGAGGGGGGGGGAAACACTGAAGCTTTCTTT. Translation gives CASREGGGNTEAFF.

V gene TRBV20-1 combines with J gene TRBJ1-4; possibly TRBD1 for D (6 bases). The V end lost 5 bases, the J end lost 0 bases, and 10 bases lay between the germline ends. Germline loops: CDR1 DFQATT, CDR2 SNEGSKA (reference sequence). The CDR3 loop spans 14 amino acids. The CDR3 loop reads CSAGTTPTNEKLFF. CDR3 bases: TGCAGTGCTGGGACAACTCCAACTAATGAAAAACTGTTTTTT.

There are many counts of this clonotype. The chain uses TRBV5-1 and TRBJ2-1; TRBD2 aligns across 9 bases. V trimming: 7 bases; J trimming: 8 bases; junction bases outside the gene matches: 13. This CDR3 contains 15 residues. The germline V gene has CDR1 SGHRS and CDR2 YFSETQ. CDR3 loop: CASSNPGLAFDEQFF. Written as DNA, the CDR3 is TGCGCCAGCTCAAACCCGGGACTAGCTTTCGATGAGCAGTTCTTC.

In this sample, this clonotype turned up many times. The chain carries TRBV5-1 and TRBJ2-3; D gene uncertain. V dropped 0 bases and J dropped 7 bases, with 6 bases sitting between them. Germline values: CDR1 SGHRS, CDR2 YFSETQ. This CDR3 is built from 12 residues. CDR3: CASSLVAHTQYF. In DNA, the CDR3 is TGCGCCAGCAGCTTGGTTGCGCATACGCAGTATTTT.

This clonotype was detected ten times or more. The chain joins TRBV7-9 to TRBJ1-5; TRBD1 aligns across 7 bases. The CDR3 contains 12 residues. V shed 5 bases, J shed 13 bases, and the junction held 8 bases outside the gene matches. CDR1 and CDR2 (germline): SEHNR, FQNEAQ (reference sequence). Here the CDR3 DNA reads TGTGCCAGCAGCAACGAAGGACAGGTGCAGCATTTT. Its protein product is CASSNEGQVQHF.

The chain carries TRBV20-1 and TRBJ2-7; 8 bases are a match to TRBD2. The V gene's germline CDR1 is DFQATT and CDR2 SNEGSKA (reference sequence). There are 15 residues in the CDR3. Losses at the gene ends were 3 bases for V and 6 bases for J; bases not matched to a gene: 13. The CDR3 spells CSASLAGPSSGEQYF. The CDR3 DNA reads as TGCAGTGCTAGTTTAGCGGGGCCATCTTCGGGCGAGCAGTACTTC.

The chain links TRBV12-3 or TRBV12-4 to TRBJ1-5; D is uncertain. The CDR3 runs 12 residues. V dropped 5 bases and J dropped 10 bases, with 12 bases sitting between them. Here the CDR3 reads CASSLDPGPQHF. The DNA for the CDR3 is TGTGCCAGCAGTCTAGACCCCGGCCCCCAGCATTTT.

This clonotype was seen repeatedly, ten times or more. The chain has TRBV20-1 and TRBJ1-5; 8 bases are a match to TRBD1. The CDR3 runs to 14 residues. Germline-derived CDR1 and CDR2 are DFQATT and SNEGSKA (reference sequence). Trimming cost V 2 bases and J 4 bases; bases outside gene matches: 4. CDR3 sequence: CSARKTGENQPQHF. Here the CDR3 DNA reads TGCAGTGCTAGAAAGACAGGGGAGAATCAGCCCCAGCATTTT.

This clonotype has at least ten counts. The V call is TRBV7-9, the J call TRBJ2-3; D unclear. The germline gives CDR1 SEHNR, CDR2 FQNEAQ (reference sequence). Between the trimmed V and J ends, which lost 5 bases and 1 base, there was a span of 10 bases. The CDR3 spans 14 residues. CDR3 sequence: CASSPAQGTDTQYF. The CDR3 DNA follows: TGTGCCAGCAGCCCCGCCCAGGGCACAGATACGCAGTATTTT. Combining the CDR3 with reference TRBV7-9 and TRBJ2-3 gives the whole variable domain DTGVSQNPRHKITKRGQNVTFRCDPISEHNRLYWYRQTLGQGPEFLTYFQNEAQLEKSRLLSDRFSAERPKGSFSTLEIQRTEQGDSAMYLCASSPAQGTDTQYFGPGTRLTVL.

This clonotype was picked up many times. Written as DNA, the CDR3 is TGTGCCAGCAGCCAAGGTGCGAACAGAGACACAGATACGCAGTATTTT. Translation: CASSQGANRDTDTQYF. The rearrangement uses TRBV4-2 and TRBJ2-3, with D uncertain. CDR3 size: 16 residues. CDR1 LGHNA and CDR2 YNFKEQ come from the germline V gene. Trimming removed 1 base from V and 2 bases from J, with 13 bases in between.

At least ten counts were recorded for this clonotype. This chain's CDR3 is CSARDPMANTEAFF. The CDR3 coding sequence is TGCAGTGCTAGAGATCCCATGGCGAACACTGAAGCTTTCTTT. The V and J genes are TRBV20-1 and TRBJ1-1; D ambiguous. Germline values: CDR1 DFQATT, CDR2 SNEGSKA (reference sequence). This CDR3 contains 14 residues. V dropped 0 bases and J dropped 1 base, with 9 bases sitting between them.

In this sample, this clonotype turned up many times. CDR3 region: CSAGDPTSRGYTF. DNA of the CDR3: TGCAGTGCGGGGGACCCAACCTCTCGAGGCTACACCTTC. This chain joins TRBV20-1 and TRBJ1-2; tentative D call: TRBD1 (5 bases). Looked up from germline, CDR1 is DFQATT and CDR2 is SNEGSKA (reference sequence). The V and J ends lost 6 bases and 8 bases respectively, with 19 bases between them. The CDR3 spans 13 residues.

About this clonotype itself: A clone one base away is much larger, so this may be a read error. The chain recombines TRBV15 with TRBJ2-4; D gene uncertain. Deletions cut 0 bases from V and 10 bases from J, with 7 bases between. The germline V gene encodes CDR1 LNHNV and CDR2 YYDKDF (reference sequence). CDR3 length: 12 residues. Written as DNA, the CDR3 is TGTGCCACCAGCAGAGAAGCTGAAATTCAGTACTTC. Its protein is CATSREAEIQYF. The whole variable domain, filled in from reference TRBV15 and TRBJ2-4, reads DAMVIQNPRYQVTQFGKPVTLSCSQTLNHNVMYWYQQKSSQAPKLLFHYYDKDFNNEADTPDNFQSRRPNTSFCFLDIRSPGLGDTAMYLCATSREAEIQYFGAGTRLSVL.

This clonotype occurred a few times. A clone one base away is much larger, so this may be a read error. The CDR3 spells CASSPGTGVTYEQYF. The CDR3 bases are TGTGCCAGCAGCCCCGGGACAGGGGTCACCTACGAGCAGTACTTC. This chain joins TRBV12-3 or TRBV12-4 and TRBJ2-7; 10 nucleotides align to TRBD1. J lost 2 bases, V lost 6 bases, and 7 bases had no gene match. CDR3 length: 15 amino acids.

In this sample, this clonotype turned up a few times. The V call is TRBV20-1, the J call TRBJ2-5; the D gene is possibly TRBD1 (5 bases). Trimming removed 3 bases from V and 2 bases from J, with 10 bases in between. From germline, CDR1 is DFQATT and CDR2 SNEGSKA (reference sequence). The CDR3 is made up of 13 amino acids. CDR3 protein: CSARVKGQETQYF. The CDR3 coding sequence is TGCAGTGCTAGGGTAAAGGGGCAAGAGACCCAGTACTTC.

This clonotype was counted ten times or more. The CDR3: CSARSPGLRETQYF. The CDR3, as DNA: TGCAGTGCTAGATCCCCGGGACTTAGGGAGACCCAGTACTTC. The V gene is TRBV20-1, the J gene TRBJ2-5, with a weak D call TRBD2 (6 bases). Germline values: CDR1 DFQATT, CDR2 SNEGSKA (reference sequence). The CDR3 covers 14 residues. V dropped 2 bases and J dropped 5 bases, with 15 bases sitting between them.

The V call is TRBV7-9, the J call TRBJ1-5, with unresolved D. There are 14 residues in the CDR3. Per the germline V gene, CDR1 is SEHNR and CDR2 is FQNEAQ (reference sequence). V lost 0 bases to trimming and J lost 1 base, with 4 bases between them. This CDR3 is CASSLAPSNQPQHF. The CDR3 DNA sequence: TGTGCCAGCAGCTTAGCTCCCAGCAATCAGCCCCAGCATTTT. Drawing the rest from reference TRBV7-9 and TRBJ1-5, the complete variable domain is DTGVSQNPRHKITKRGQNVTFRCDPISEHNRLYWYRQTLGQGPEFLTYFQNEAQLEKSRLLSDRFSAERPKGSFSTLEIQRTEQGDSAMYLCASSLAPSNQPQHFGDGTRLSIL.

V is TRBV3-1 and J is TRBJ2-7, with D possibly matching TRBD2 (6 bases). The V end was cut by 4 bases, the J end by 4 bases, with 14 bases between. Germline-derived CDR1 and CDR2 are LGHDT and YNNKEL (reference sequence). There are 14 residues in the CDR3. For the CDR3, the DNA is TGTGCCAGCAGCCGAGGAGGGACGGCATACGAGCAGTACTTC. Its translation: CASSRGGTAYEQYF.

This clonotype has a handful of counts. The chain couples TRBV12-3 or TRBV12-4 to TRBJ1-5; a possible D gene is TRBD1 (6 bases). This CDR3 contains 15 residues. V shed 5 bases and J shed 2 bases, with 13 bases lying between them. CDR3 coding DNA: TGTGCCAGCAGTCCGAGGGGGTTCGGCAATCAGCCCCAGCATTTT. Its translation: CASSPRGFGNQPQHF.

This clonotype has more than one count but fewer than ten. The chain links TRBV5-6 to TRBJ2-3; D not certain. The V gene's germline CDR1 is SGHDT and CDR2 YYEEEE. The CDR3 contains 12 residues. Trimming left V 6 bases short and J 1 base short, with 6 bases between. CDR3 protein: CASNPGTDTQYF. In nucleotides, the CDR3 is TGTGCCAGCAATCCGGGCACAGATACGCAGTATTTT.